This passage covers 4 T cell receptor beta chains from one sample sequenced in a study of shared clonotypes between healthy human individuals. Here immunoSEQ multiplex PCR was the method, and the copy in TCRdb shows in-frame clones only, minus some. The sample comprises 2 million to 3 million clones, 93% of which are singletons, and 0.36% rests with the top ten. Sequencing was carried out using naive CD4+ T cells from PBMCs. Subset in this sample: CD45RA+ positively selected. The receptors were sampled from a man younger than 35 in good health. Some clones in this sample may be carry-over from other donors' samples.

The table lists this clone with a few counts. The chain recombines TRBV28 with TRBJ2-7; no firm D call. CDR1 and CDR2 from the germline V gene are MDHEN and SYDVKM. The CDR3 sequence is 15 residues long. V gave up 1 base and J gave up 0 bases, with 10 bases separating them. CDR3 region: CASSLLFGDSYEQYF. In nucleotides, the CDR3 is TGTGCCAGCAGTTTATTATTTGGGGACTCCTACGAGCAGTACTTC.

The V and J genes are TRBV28 and TRBJ1-5, with TRBD1 matching over 7 bases. J gave up 7 bases and V 9 bases, and 9 bases lay outside the gene matches. CDR1 is MDHEN and CDR2 is SYDVKM in the germline V gene. The CDR3 consists of 13 residues. CDR3 sequence reads: CASRQGLVQPQHF. DNA for the CDR3: TGTGCCAGTCGACAGGGCTTGGTCCAGCCCCAGCATTTT.

This chain joins TRBV25-1 and TRBJ1-2, with D maybe TRBD1 (5 bases). Germline V CDR1 and CDR2: MGHDK, SYGVNS. The V gene lost 3 bases and the J gene lost 2 bases, with 13 bases spanning the gap. The CDR3 has 15 amino acids. The CDR3 region has the DNA TGTGCCAGCAGTGATTTTGGGGGTACGAACTATGGCTACACCTTC. This encodes CASSDFGGTNYGYTF.

The chain carries TRBV5-4 and TRBJ1-1; D gene uncertain. V gave up 7 bases and J gave up 1 base, with 5 bases separating them. Germline values: CDR1 SGHNT, CDR2 YYREEE (reference sequence). CDR3 length equals 11 residues. The CDR3 is CASGRNTEAFF. The CDR3 DNA follows: TGTGCCAGCGGCCGGAACACTGAAGCTTTCTTT.